Listed below are T cell receptor beta chains from one sample, sequenced in a study of shared clonotypes between healthy human individuals. Method: immunoSEQ multiplex PCR; TCRdb's copy keeps in-frame clones and lacks some. The sample shows some 1.1 million clones, around three quarters of them seen only once. The sequenced sample consisted of memory CD4+ T cells from PBMCs. These receptor sequences come from a man younger than 35 in good health. Some clones in this sample may be carry-over from other donors' samples. Both conserved end residues are part of each CDR3. Each record gives: D gene, V gene, clone size, J gene, CDR3 length, CDR3 protein, CDR3 DNA. The D gene is left open where the match is weak. The size field is filled for only some rows; it gives once, few, many or a size class.

>.|TRBV29-1|.|TRBJ2-1|14
CSVEDLRGGNEQFF
TGCAGCGTTGAAGATCTCAGAGGGGGGAATGAGCAGTTCTTC
>.|TRBV10-3|.|TRBJ2-5|12
CAIGGSEETQYF
TGTGCCATCGGGGGGTCAGAAGAGACCCAGTACTTC
>.|TRBV7-2|.|TRBJ1-4|15
CASSVRWGGSEKLFF
TGTGCCAGCAGCGTCCGCTGGGGGGGGTCTGAAAAACTGTTTTTT
>TRBD1|TRBV6-5|.|TRBJ1-1|15
CASSYTRTGGTEAFF
TGTGCCAGCAGTTACACCCGGACAGGGGGCACTGAAGCTTTCTTT
>.|TRBV19|.|TRBJ1-1|14
CASSIDSGATEAFF
TGTGCCAGTAGTATAGACTCGGGAGCTACTGAAGCTTTCTTT
>.|TRBV6-1|.|TRBJ2-7|12
CASKGDPYEQYF
TGTGCATCTAAAGGGGACCCCTACGAGCAGTACTTC
>TRBD2|TRBV4-2|few|TRBJ2-2|16
CASSAGLAQNTGELFF
TGTGCCAGCAGCGCCGGACTAGCCCAGAACACCGGGGAGCTGTTTTTT
>.|TRBV7-2|.|TRBJ2-7|15
CASSLSAGVSYEQYF
TGTGCCAGCAGCTTATCAGCAGGGGTGAGCTACGAGCAGTACTTC
>.|TRBV5-6|.|TRBJ2-1|14
CASSFSPTSGEQFF
TGTGCCAGCAGCTTTAGCCCCACCTCGGGTGAGCAGTTCTTC
>.|TRBV5-1|.|TRBJ1-4|15
CASSVFSPGDEKLFF
TGCGCCAGCAGCGTGTTCTCGCCAGGTGATGAAAAACTGTTTTTT
>.|TRBV4-1|once|TRBJ2-3|16
CASSPDRGSARDTQYF
TGCGCCAGCAGCCCTGATAGAGGTTCGGCGCGGGATACGCAGTATTTT
>TRBD1|TRBV5-8|.|TRBJ1-3|15
CASSLAGQVGNTIYF
TGTGCCAGCAGCTTGGCAGGACAGGTTGGAAACACCATATATTTT
>TRBD2|TRBV28|.|TRBJ2-7|13
CATGAGVPYEQYF
TGTGCCACCGGAGCGGGAGTCCCCTACGAGCAGTACTTC
>.|TRBV28|.|TRBJ2-6|13
CASSLPGANVLTF
TGTGCCAGCAGCCTCCCTGGGGCCAACGTCCTGACTTTC
>.|TRBV5-1|.|TRBJ2-7|15
CASSPPGSGAYEQYF
TGCGCCAGCAGCCCCCCTGGGAGCGGCGCCTACGAGCAGTACTTC
>.|TRBV29-1|.|TRBJ1-1|13
CSAYPPGSTEAFF
TGCAGCGCCTATCCTCCTGGGAGCACTGAAGCTTTCTTT
>TRBD1|TRBV7-9|.|TRBJ1-1|16
CASSSTHRTGGTEAFF
TGTGCCAGCAGCTCGACACACCGGACAGGGGGCACTGAAGCTTTCTTT
>.|TRBV30|few|TRBJ1-2|13
CAWSRGMDYGYTF
TGTGCCTGGAGTCGGGGGATGGACTATGGCTACACCTTC
>.|TRBV5-1|.|TRBJ2-5|15
CASSFLAGQEETQYF
TGCGCCAGCAGCTTCCTAGCGGGACAGGAAGAGACCCAGTACTTC
>.|TRBV15|.|TRBJ1-1|16
CATSRGPGTPNTEAFF
TGTGCCACCAGCAGAGGCCCTGGGACACCGAACACTGAAGCTTTCTTT
>.|TRBV9|.|TRBJ2-5|14
CASSVGPSTETQYF
TGTGCCAGCAGCGTAGGGCCTTCCACAGAGACCCAGTACTTC
>TRBD1|TRBV7-7|.|TRBJ2-5|15
CASSRTGVRQETQYF
TGTGCCAGCAGCCGGACAGGAGTCCGCCAAGAGACCCAGTACTTC
>.|TRBV9|.|TRBJ2-3|12
CASRGEPDTQYF
TGTGCCAGCAGGGGAGAACCAGATACGCAGTATTTT
>TRBD2|TRBV14|.|TRBJ2-3|16
CASSQARLASTDTQYF
TGTGCCAGCAGCCAAGCACGACTAGCCAGCACAGATACGCAGTATTTT
>TRBD2|TRBV10-3|.|TRBJ2-7|18
CAISDFSASGSLKYEQYF
TGTGCCATCAGTGATTTTTCGGCTAGCGGGAGTTTAAAGTACGAGCAGTACTTC
>TRBD2|TRBV27|few|TRBJ2-1|16
CASSSGTSGKYNEQFF
TGTGCCAGCAGTTCGGGGACTAGCGGGAAGTACAATGAGCAGTTCTTC
>.|TRBV21-1|.|TRBJ2-1|18
CASTPMGRTPTGPNEQFF
TGTGCCAGCACCCCAATGGGCCGAACCCCAACCGGGCCCAATGAGCAGTTCTTC
>TRBD1|TRBV5-1|.|TRBJ2-7|15
CASSSRTGRSSEQYF
TGCGCCAGCAGCTCCAGGACAGGCCGTTCGAGTGAGCAGTACTTC
>TRBD1|TRBV11-2|.|TRBJ2-7|14
CASSALQGAVEQYF
TGTGCCAGCAGCGCCTTACAGGGGGCGGTCGAGCAGTACTTC
>TRBD1|TRBV5-1|.|TRBJ1-1|14
CASSLGQGGTEAFF
TGCGCCAGCAGCTTGGGACAGGGAGGCACTGAAGCTTTCTTT
>.|TRBV27|.|TRBJ1-2|13
CASRPGLRVGYTF
TGTGCCAGCAGGCCCGGGCTCCGGGTTGGCTACACCTTC
>TRBD2|TRBV7-9|.|TRBJ2-3|15
CASSLLAGAKDTQYF
TGTGCCAGCAGCTTACTAGCGGGGGCAAAAGATACGCAGTATTTT
>.|TRBV9|.|TRBJ1-2|14
CASSVAGAGYGYTF
TGTGCCAGCAGCGTAGCAGGGGCGGGGTATGGCTACACCTTC
>TRBD2|TRBV4-2|.|TRBJ2-3|20
CASSQGELAGVRMGTDTQYF
TGTGCCAGCAGCCAAGGGGAACTAGCGGGAGTAAGAATGGGCACAGATACGCAGTATTTT
>.|TRBV7-2|few|TRBJ1-1|12
CASSLYSLEAFF
TGTGCCAGCAGCTTATACAGCCTTGAAGCTTTCTTT
>.|TRBV28|.|TRBJ1-5|13
CASSSPVGGSQHF
TGTGCCAGCAGTTCCCCCGTTGGCGGGTCCCAGCATTTT
>.|TRBV18|.|TRBJ1-5|15
CASSPGTVSNQPQHF
TGTGCCAGCTCACCCGGGACGGTGAGCAATCAGCCCCAGCATTTT
>.|TRBV5-5|.|TRBJ2-7|15
CASSLAPSAGYEQYF
TGTGCCAGCAGCTTGGCCCCGAGTGCGGGCTACGAGCAGTACTTC
>.|TRBV6-6|.|TRBJ2-1|15
CASRMGVGPYNEQFF
TGTGCCAGCCGAATGGGGGTGGGGCCCTACAATGAGCAGTTCTTC
>TRBD1|TRBV5-1|.|TRBJ2-3|15
CASSLEGGPAYTQYF
TGCGCCAGCAGCTTGGAAGGGGGCCCCGCCTATACGCAGTATTTT
>TRBD2|TRBV15|.|TRBJ2-1|15
CATSSRLAGTAEQFF
TGTGCCACCAGCAGCCGACTAGCGGGAACAGCTGAGCAGTTCTTC
>TRBD1|TRBV7-9|.|TRBJ2-3|14
CASSFGQGMDTQYF
TGTGCCAGCAGCTTCGGACAGGGAATGGATACGCAGTATTTT
>.|TRBV29-1|.|TRBJ2-5|13
CSVEVAIQETQYF
TGCAGCGTTGAAGTGGCAATCCAAGAGACCCAGTACTTC
>TRBD1|TRBV2|.|TRBJ2-5|11
CASSAGGNQYF
TGTGCCAGCAGTGCAGGGGGCAACCAGTACTTC
>.|TRBV2|.|TRBJ2-1|13
CASNRAGVNEQFF
TGTGCCAGCAATCGGGCAGGGGTCAATGAGCAGTTCTTC
>TRBD2|TRBV5-1|.|TRBJ2-1|13
CASTGGTYNEQFF
TGCGCCAGCACGGGGGGGACCTACAATGAGCAGTTCTTC
>TRBD1|TRBV7-2|.|TRBJ2-3|15
CASSDTRQGADTQYF
TGTGCCAGCAGCGATACCCGACAGGGGGCTGATACGCAGTATTTT
>TRBD2|TRBV5-4|.|TRBJ2-1|15
CASSSGTSGYNEQFF
TGTGCCAGCAGTTCCGGGACTAGCGGCTACAATGAGCAGTTCTTC
>TRBD1|TRBV6-6|.|TRBJ1-1|14
CASSYGDRGGEAFF
TGTGCCAGCAGTTACGGGGACAGGGGTGGTGAAGCTTTCTTT